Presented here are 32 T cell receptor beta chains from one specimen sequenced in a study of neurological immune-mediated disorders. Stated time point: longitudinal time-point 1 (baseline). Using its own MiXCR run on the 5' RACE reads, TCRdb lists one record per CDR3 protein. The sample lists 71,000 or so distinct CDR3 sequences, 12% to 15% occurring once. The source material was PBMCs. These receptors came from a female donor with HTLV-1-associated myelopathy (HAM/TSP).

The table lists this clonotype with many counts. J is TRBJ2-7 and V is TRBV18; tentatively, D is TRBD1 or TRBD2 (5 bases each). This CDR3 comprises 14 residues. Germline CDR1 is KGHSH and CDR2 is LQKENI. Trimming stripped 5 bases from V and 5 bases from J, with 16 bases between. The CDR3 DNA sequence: TGTGCCAGCTCAACTACTGGGGGAGCGGACGAGCAGTACTTC. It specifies CASSTTGGADEQYF.

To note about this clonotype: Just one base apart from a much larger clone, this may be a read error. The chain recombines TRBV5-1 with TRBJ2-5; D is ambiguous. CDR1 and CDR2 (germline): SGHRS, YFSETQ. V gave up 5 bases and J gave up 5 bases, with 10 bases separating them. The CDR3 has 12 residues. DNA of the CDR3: TGCGCCAGCAGGAGAGGCTGGGAGACCCAGTACTTC. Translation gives CASRRGWETQYF.

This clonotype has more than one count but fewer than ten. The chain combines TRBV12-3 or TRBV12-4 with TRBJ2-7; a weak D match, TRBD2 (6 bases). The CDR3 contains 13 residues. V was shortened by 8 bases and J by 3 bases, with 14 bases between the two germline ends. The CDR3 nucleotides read TGTGCCAGCCGATCCGGGAGCCGCTACGAGCAGTACTTC. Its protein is CASRSGSRYEQYF.

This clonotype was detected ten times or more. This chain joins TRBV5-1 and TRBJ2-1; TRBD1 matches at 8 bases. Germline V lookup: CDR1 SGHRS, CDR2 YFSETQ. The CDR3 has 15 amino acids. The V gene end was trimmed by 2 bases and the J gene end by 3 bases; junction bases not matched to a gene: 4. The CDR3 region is CASSFGQGSYNEQFF. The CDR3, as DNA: TGCGCCAGCAGCTTCGGACAGGGAAGCTACAATGAGCAGTTCTTC.

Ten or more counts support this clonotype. CDR3 sequence (DNA): TGCGCCAGCAGCTCCCTAGGGTTCGTAAATACCGGGGAGCTGTTTTTT. Its translation is CASSSLGFVNTGELFF. V and J are TRBV5-1 and TRBJ2-2; D not resolved. The CDR3 sequence is 16 residues long. V lost 3 bases, J lost 5 bases, and 17 bases lay in between. Germline V CDR1 and CDR2: SGHRS, YFSETQ. The complete variable domain, with remaining parts taken from reference TRBV5-1 and TRBJ2-2, reads KAGVTQTPRYLIKTRGQQVTLSCSPISGHRSVSWYQQTPGQGLQFLFEYFSETQRNKGNFPGRFSGRQFSNSRSEMNVSTLELGDSALYLCASSSLGFVNTGELFFGEGSRLTVL.

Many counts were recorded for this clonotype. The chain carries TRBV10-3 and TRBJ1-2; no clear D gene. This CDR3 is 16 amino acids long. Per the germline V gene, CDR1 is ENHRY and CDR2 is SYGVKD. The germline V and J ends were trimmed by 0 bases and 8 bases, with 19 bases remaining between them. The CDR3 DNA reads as TGTGCCATCAGTGAGTCCTTAGATGGGCTCCGAGGGGGCTACACCTTC. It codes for CAISESLDGLRGGYTF.

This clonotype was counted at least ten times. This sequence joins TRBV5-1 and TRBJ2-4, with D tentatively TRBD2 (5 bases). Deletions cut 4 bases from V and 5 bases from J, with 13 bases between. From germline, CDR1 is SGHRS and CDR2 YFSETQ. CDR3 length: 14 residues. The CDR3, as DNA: TGCGCCAGCAGCACCGTGGGGAGCCAAAACATTCAGTACTTC. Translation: CASSTVGSQNIQYF.

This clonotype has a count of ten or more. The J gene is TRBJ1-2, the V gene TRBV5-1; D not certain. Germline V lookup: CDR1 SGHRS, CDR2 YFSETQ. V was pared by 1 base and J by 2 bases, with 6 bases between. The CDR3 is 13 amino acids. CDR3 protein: CASSLTDNYGYTF. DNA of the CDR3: TGCGCCAGCAGCTTGACAGACAACTATGGCTACACCTTC. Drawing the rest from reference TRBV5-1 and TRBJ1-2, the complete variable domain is KAGVTQTPRYLIKTRGQQVTLSCSPISGHRSVSWYQQTPGQGLQFLFEYFSETQRNKGNFPGRFSGRQFSNSRSEMNVSTLELGDSALYLCASSLTDNYGYTFGSGTRLTVV.

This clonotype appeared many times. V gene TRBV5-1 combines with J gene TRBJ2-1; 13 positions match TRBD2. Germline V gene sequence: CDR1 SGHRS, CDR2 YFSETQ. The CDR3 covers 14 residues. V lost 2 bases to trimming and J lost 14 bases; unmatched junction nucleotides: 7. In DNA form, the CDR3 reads TGCGCCAGCAGCTTCGGACTAGCGGGGGAGCTGGAGTTCTTC. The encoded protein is CASSFGLAGELEFF.

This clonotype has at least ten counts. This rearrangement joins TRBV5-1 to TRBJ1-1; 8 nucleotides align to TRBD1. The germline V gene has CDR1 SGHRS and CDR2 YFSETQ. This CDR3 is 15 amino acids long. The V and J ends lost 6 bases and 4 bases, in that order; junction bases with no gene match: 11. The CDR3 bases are TGCGCCAGCACCAGGGACAGGTCGGAGAGCACTGAAGCTTTCTTT. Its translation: CASTRDRSESTEAFF.

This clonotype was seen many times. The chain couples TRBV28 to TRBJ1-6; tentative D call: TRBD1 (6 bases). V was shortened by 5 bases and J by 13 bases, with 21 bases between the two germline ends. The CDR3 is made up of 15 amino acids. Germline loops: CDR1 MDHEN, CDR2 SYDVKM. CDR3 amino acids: CASSDKPGHPSPLHF. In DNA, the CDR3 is TGTGCCAGCAGTGACAAACCGGGACATCCATCGCCCCTCCACTTT.

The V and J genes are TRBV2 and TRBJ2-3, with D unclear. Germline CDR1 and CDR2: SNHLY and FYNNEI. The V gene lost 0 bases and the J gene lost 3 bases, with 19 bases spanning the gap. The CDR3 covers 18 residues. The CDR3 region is CASSEAVWSRRGTDTQYF. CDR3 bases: TGTGCCAGCAGTGAAGCGGTATGGAGCAGGCGTGGGACAGATACGCAGTATTTT.

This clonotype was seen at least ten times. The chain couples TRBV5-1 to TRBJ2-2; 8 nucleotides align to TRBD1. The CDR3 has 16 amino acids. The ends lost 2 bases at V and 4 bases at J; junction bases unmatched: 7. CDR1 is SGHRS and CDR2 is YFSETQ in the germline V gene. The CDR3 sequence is CASSFGSQGATGELFF. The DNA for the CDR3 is TGCGCCAGCAGCTTTGGTAGTCAGGGGGCCACCGGGGAGCTGTTTTTT.

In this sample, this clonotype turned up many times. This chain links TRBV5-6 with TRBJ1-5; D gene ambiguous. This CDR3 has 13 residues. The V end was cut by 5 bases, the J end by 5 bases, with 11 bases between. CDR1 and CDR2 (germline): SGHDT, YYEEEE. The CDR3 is CASSQRDDQPQHF. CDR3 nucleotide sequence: TGTGCCAGCAGTCAGAGAGACGATCAGCCCCAGCATTTT.

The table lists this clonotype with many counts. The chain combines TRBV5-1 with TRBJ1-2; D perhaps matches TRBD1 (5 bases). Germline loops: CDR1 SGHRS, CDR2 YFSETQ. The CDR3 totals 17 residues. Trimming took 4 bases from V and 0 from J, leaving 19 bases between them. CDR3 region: CASSPRSPGTANYGYTF. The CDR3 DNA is TGCGCCAGCAGCCCTCGATCACCCGGGACGGCTAACTATGGCTACACCTTC.

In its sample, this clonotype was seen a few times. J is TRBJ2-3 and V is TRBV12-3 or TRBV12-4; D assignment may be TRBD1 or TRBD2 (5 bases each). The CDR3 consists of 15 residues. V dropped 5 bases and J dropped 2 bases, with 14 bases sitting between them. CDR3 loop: CASSRWDGYTDTQYF. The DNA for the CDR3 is TGTGCCAGCAGTCGATGGGACGGCTACACAGATACGCAGTATTTT.

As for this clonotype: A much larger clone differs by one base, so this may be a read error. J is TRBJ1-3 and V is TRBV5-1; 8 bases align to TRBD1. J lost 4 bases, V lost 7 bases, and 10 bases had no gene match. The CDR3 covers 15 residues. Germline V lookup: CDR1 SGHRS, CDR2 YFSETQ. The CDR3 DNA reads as TGCGCCAGCTCGCGTCAGGGGGCCGTAGGAAACACCATATATTTT. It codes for CASSRQGAVGNTIYF.

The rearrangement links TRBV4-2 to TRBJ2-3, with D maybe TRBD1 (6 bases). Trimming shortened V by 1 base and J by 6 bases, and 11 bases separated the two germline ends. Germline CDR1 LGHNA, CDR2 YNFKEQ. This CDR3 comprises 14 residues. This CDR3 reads CASSQVAGEDTQYF. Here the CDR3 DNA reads TGTGCCAGCAGCCAAGTAGCAGGGGAGGATACGCAGTATTTT.

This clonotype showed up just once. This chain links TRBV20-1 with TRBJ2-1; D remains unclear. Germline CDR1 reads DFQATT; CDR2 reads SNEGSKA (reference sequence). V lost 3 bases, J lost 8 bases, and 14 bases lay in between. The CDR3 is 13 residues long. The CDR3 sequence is CSARYDLDYEQFF. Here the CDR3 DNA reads TGCAGTGCTAGGTACGACCTAGACTATGAGCAGTTCTTC.

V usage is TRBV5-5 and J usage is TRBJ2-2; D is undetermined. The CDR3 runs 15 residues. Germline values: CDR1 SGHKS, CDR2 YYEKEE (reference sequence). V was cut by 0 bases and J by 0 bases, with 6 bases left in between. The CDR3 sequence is CASSLETANTGELFF. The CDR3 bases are TGTGCCAGCAGCTTGGAGACGGCGAACACCGGGGAGCTGTTTTTT.

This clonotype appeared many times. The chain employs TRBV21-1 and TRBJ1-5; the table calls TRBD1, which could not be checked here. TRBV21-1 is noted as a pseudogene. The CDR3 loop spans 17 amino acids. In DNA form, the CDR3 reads TGTGCCAGCAGTCAAAATGAGGGGCCCCTGAAGTATCAGCCCCAGCATTTT. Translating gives CASSQNEGPLKYQPQHF.

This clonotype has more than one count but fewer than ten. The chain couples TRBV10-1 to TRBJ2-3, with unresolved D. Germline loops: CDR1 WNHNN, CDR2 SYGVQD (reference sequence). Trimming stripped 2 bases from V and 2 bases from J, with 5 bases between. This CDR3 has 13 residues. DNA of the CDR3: TGCGCCAGCAGTGAGGCCATCACAGATACGCAGTATTTT. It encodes CASSEAITDTQYF.

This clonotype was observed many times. CDR3 amino acids: CASSQGAGTPHIQYF. The CDR3 DNA follows: TGTGCCAGCAGCCAAGGAGCCGGGACACCGCACATTCAGTACTTC. The genes are TRBV6-5 and TRBJ2-4; possibly TRBD1 for D (6 bases). V lost 6 bases and J 8 bases, leaving 20 bases between the germline ends. Germline V gives CDR1 MNHEY, CDR2 SVGAGI. This CDR3 region has 15 residues.

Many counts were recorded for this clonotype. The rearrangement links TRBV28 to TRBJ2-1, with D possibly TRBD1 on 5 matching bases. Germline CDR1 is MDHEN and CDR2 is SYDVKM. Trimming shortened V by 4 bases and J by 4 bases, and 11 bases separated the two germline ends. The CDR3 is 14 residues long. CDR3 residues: CASSSGSAYNEQFF. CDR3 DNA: TGTGCCAGCAGTTCAGGGTCGGCGTACAATGAGCAGTTCTTC.

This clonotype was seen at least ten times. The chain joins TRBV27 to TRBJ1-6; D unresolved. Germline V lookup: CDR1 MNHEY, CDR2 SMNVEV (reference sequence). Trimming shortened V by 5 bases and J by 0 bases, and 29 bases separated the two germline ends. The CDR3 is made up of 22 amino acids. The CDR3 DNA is TGTGCCAGCAGTCCTCACCCAACCAATACAAGTACTATTATCTCCTATAATTCACCCCTCCACTTT. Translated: CASSPHPTNTSTIISYNSPLHF.

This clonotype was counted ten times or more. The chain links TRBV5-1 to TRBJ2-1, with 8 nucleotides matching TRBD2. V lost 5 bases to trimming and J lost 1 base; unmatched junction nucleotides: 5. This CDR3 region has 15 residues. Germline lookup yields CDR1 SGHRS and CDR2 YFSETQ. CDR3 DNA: TGCGCCAGCAGTAAACCGGGAGGGTCCTACAATGAGCAGTTCTTC. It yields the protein CASSKPGGSYNEQFF.

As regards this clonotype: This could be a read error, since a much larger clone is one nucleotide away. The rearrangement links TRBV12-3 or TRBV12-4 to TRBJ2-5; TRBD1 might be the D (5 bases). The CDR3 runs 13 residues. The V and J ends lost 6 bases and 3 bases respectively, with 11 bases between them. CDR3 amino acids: CASRLTEEETQYF. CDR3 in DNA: TGTGCCAGCAGGCTGACAGAGGAAGAGACCCAGTACTTC.

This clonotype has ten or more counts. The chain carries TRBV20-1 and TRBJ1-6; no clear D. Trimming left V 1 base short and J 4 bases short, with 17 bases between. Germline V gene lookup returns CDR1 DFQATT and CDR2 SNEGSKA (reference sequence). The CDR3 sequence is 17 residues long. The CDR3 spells CSARVGVGQTYNSPLHF. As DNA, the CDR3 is TGCAGTGCTAGAGTCGGGGTAGGGCAGACTTATAATTCACCCCTCCACTTT.

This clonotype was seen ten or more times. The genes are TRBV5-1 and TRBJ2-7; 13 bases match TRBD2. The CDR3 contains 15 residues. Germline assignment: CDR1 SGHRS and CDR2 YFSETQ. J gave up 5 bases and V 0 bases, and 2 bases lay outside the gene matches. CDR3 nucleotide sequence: TGCGCCAGCAGCTTGGGACTAGCGGGGGGTGACGAGCAGTACTTC. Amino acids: CASSLGLAGGDEQYF.

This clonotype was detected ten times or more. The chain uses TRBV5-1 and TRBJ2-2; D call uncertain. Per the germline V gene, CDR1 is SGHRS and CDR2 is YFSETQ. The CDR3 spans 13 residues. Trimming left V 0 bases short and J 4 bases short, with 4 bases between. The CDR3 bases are TGCGCCAGCAGCTTGGTGGTCACCGGGGAGCTGTTTTTT. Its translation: CASSLVVTGELFF.

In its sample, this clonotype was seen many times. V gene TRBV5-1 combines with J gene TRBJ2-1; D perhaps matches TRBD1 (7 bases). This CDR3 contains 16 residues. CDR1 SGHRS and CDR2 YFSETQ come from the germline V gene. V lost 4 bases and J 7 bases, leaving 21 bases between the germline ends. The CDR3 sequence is CASSPRGGQAGNEQFF. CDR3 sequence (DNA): TGCGCCAGCAGCCCCCGGGGCGGACAGGCGGGGAATGAGCAGTTCTTC.

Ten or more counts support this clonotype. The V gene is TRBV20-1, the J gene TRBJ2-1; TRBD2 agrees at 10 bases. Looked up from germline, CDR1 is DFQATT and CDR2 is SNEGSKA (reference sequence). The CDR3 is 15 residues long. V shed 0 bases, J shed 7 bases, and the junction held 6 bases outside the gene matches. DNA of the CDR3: TGCAGTGCTAGAGATATCAGCGGGGGGGGAAATGAGCAGTTCTTC. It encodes CSARDISGGGNEQFF.